This T cell receptor (beta chain) was documented in a study of tumor-infiltrating lymphocytes in primary liver carcinoma. As for the study in general: Among the tumors, stages were T1-T3 N0M0 and sizes about 4 to 11 cm. Overall study findings and caveats: Relative to blood, tumors carried a significantly larger fraction of the repertoire in their top 250 clones (p = 0.039). Overlap between tumor regions exceeded overlap of tumor with adjacent tissue or blood.

CDR1 is MDHEN, CDR2 SYDVKM, per germline. This CDR3 region has 14 residues. As concerns this clonotype: Its antigen is as yet unknown.

Co-extracted RNA and DNA came from approximately 20-30 mg of unsorted bulk tissue. Those patients suffered from chronic HBV infection and were treatment-naive. From about 0.45 ug total RNA, TCR beta cDNA was generated with a primer in the constant region. Three nested multiplex PCR rounds, a slightly modified ARM-PCR method, built the TCR beta libraries. Primers for the first two PCR rounds were TRBV1-TRBV30 forward primers and a C-beta reverse primer (about 11 cycles per round). MiXCR, applied by TCRdb to the multiplex PCR reads, yields one record per CDR3 protein. The data contain 80,000 or so distinct CDR3 sequences, 69% of them singletons.

Sample: tumor-adjacent normal liver tissue. The genes are TRBV28 and TRBJ2-7; TRBD2 matches 8 bases. The receptor was derived from a man in his forties or fifties with primary liver carcinoma and hepatitis B virus infection. CDR3 region: CATLRAGALYEQYF. DNA of the CDR3: TGTGCTACCCTCAGAGCGGGAGCACTCTACGAGCAGTACTTC.